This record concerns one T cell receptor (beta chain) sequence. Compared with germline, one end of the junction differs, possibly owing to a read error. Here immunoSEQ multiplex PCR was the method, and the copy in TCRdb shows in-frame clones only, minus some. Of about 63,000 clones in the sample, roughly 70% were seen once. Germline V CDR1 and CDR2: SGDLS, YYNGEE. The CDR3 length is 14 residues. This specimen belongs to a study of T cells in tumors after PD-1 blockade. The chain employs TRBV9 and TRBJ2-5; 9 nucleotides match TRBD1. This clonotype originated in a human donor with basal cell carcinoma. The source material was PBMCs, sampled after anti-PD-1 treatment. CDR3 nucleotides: TGTGCCAGCAGCGGGGGACAGGGAGGAGAGTCCCAGTACTTC. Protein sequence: CASSGGQGGESQYF.